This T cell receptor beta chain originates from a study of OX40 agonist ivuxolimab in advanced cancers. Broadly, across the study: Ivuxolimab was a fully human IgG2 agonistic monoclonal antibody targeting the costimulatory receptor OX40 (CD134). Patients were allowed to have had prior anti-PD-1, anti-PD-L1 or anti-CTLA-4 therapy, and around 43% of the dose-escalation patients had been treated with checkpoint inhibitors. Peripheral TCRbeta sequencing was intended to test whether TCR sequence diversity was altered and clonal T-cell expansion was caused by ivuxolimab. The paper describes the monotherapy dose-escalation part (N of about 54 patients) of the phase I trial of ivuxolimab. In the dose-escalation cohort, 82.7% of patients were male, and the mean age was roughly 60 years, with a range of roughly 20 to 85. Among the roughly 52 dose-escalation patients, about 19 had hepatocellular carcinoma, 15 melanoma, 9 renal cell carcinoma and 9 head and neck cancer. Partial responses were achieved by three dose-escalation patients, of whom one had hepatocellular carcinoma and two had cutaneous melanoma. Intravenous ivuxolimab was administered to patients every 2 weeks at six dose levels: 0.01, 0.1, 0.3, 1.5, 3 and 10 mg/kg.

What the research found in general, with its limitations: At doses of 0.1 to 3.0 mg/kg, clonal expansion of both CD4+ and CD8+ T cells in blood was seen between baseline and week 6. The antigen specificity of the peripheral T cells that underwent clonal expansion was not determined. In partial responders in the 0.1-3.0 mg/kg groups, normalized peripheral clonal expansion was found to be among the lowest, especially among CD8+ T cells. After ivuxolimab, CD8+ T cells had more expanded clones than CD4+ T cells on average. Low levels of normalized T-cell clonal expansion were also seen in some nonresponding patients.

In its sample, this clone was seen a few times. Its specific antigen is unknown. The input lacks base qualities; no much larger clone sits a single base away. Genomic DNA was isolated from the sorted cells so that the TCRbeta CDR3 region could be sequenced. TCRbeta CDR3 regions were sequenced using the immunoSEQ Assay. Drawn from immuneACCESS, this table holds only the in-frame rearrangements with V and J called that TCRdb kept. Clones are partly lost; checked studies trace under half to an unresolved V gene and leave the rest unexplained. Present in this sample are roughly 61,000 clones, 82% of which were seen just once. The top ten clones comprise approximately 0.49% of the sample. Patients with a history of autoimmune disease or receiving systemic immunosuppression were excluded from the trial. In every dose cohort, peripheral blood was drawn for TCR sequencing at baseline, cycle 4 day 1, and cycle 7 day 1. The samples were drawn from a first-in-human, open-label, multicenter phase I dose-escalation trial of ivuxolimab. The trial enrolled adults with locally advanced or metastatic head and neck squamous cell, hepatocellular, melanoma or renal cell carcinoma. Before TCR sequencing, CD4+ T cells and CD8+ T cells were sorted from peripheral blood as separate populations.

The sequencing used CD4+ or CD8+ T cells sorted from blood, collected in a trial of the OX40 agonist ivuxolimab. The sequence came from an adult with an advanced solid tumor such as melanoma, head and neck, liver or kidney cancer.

For the CDR3, the sequence is CAWSGDTSNQPQHF. The base sequence is TGTGCCTGGAGTGGAGATACTAGCAATCAGCCCCAGCATTTT. The chain couples TRBV30 to TRBJ1-5; the D gene cannot be resolved reliably. Inclusive of the bounding cysteine and phenylalanine, the CDR3 is 14 residues long. Of all the DNA, just the CDR3 is kept, 42 bases in frame from base 1. Deletion took 1 base off V and 0 bases off J, with a span of 7 bases between the germline ends. From a lookup of the germline V gene (reference sequence), CDR1 and CDR2 are GTSNPN and SVGIG.